One sample yielded the 2 T cell receptor beta chains listed below, sequenced in a study of blood T cell repertoires in COVID-19. Here immunoSEQ multiplex PCR was the method, and the copy in TCRdb shows in-frame clones only, minus some. The sample lists about 160,000 clones, 90% to 95% occurring once. The source material was peripheral blood. The receptors were sampled from a man aged 50-60 years with acute or convalescent COVID-19.

V gene TRBV14 combines with J gene TRBJ2-1; TRBD1 might be the D (6 bases). Looked up from germline, CDR1 is SGHDN and CDR2 is FVKESK. CDR3 length: 15 residues. Trimming stripped 0 bases from V and 2 bases from J, with 8 bases between. CDR3 sequence (DNA): TGTGCCAGCAGCCAAGACTGGACAGCCTACAATGAGCAGTTCTTC. Protein: CASSQDWTAYNEQFF.

The chain recombines TRBV6-5 with TRBJ2-3, with 9 bases aligning to TRBD2. The CDR3 loop spans 13 amino acids. Trimming removed 6 bases from V and 5 bases from J; junction bases left unmatched: 3. Germline assignment: CDR1 MNHEY and CDR2 SVGAGI. CDR3 in amino acids: CASSGLAQDTQYF. The CDR3 coding sequence is TGTGCCAGCAGCGGACTAGCGCAAGATACGCAGTATTTT.